This record looks at one T cell receptor beta chain sequence and its context. The sample is drawn from a study of OX40 agonist ivuxolimab in advanced cancers. The CDR3 is made up of 15 amino acids. Germline V gene data show CDR1 as SGDLS and CDR2 as YYNGEE. The V and J ends lost 2 bases and 10 bases, in that order; junction bases with no gene match: 9. Only in-frame clones appear in the TCRdb table, and some are missing; sequencing was by immunoSEQ multiplex PCR. The profile shows some 110,000 clones, 90% of them singletons. This specimen consisted of CD4+ or CD8+ T cells sorted from blood, obtained in a trial of the OX40 agonist ivuxolimab. The chain recombines TRBV9 with TRBJ1-4; the match to TRBD1 covers 9 bases. This receptor was obtained from an adult with an advanced solid tumor such as melanoma, head and neck, liver or kidney cancer. CDR3 sequence reads: CASSVQPGQGGKLFF. CDR3 DNA sequence: TGTGCCAGCAGCGTCCAACCGGGACAGGGCGGAAAACTGTTTTTT. Drawing the rest from reference TRBV9 and TRBJ1-4, the complete variable domain is DSGVTQTPKHLITATGQRVTLRCSPRSGDLSVYWYQQSLDQGLQFLIQYYNGEERAKGNILERFSAQQFPDLHSELNLSSLELGDSALYFCASSVQPGQGGKLFFGSGTQLSVL.